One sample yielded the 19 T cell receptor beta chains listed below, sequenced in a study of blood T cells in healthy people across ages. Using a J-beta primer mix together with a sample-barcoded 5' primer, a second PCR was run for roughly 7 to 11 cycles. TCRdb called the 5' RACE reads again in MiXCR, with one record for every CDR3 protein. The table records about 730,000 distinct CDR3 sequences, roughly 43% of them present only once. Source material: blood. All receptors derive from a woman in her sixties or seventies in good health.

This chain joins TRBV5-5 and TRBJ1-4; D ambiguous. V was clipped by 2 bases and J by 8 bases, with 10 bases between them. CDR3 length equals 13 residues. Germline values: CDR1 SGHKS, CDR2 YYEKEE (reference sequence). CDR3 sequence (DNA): TGTGCCAGCAGCTTAGGTGACGGAGAAAAACTGTTTTTT. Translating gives CASSLGDGEKLFF.

The CDR3 DNA reads as TGTGCCAGCAGTTCAGGACAGGCTTTACAAGAGACCCGGTACTTC. It translates to CASSSGQALQETRYF. The chain is built from TRBV27 and TRBJ2-7; 7 bases are shared with TRBD1. V shed 4 bases, J shed 12 bases, and the junction held 18 bases outside the gene matches. From germline, CDR1 is MNHEY and CDR2 SMNVEV (reference sequence). The CDR3 is made up of 15 amino acids.

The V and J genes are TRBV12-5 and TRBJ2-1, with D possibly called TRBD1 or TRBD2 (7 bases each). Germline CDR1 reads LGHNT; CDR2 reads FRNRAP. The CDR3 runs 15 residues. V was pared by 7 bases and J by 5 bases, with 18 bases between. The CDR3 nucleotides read TGTGCTAGTGCCTCAGGGGGGGCTCGTGACAATGAGCAGTTCTTC. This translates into CASASGGARDNEQFF.

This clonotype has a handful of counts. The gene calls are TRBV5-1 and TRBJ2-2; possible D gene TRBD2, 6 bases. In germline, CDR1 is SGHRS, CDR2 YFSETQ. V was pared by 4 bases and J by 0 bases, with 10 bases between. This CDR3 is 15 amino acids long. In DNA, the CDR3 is TGCGCCAGCAGCCCCGGGACTTCGAACACCGGGGAGCTGTTTTTT. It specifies CASSPGTSNTGELFF.

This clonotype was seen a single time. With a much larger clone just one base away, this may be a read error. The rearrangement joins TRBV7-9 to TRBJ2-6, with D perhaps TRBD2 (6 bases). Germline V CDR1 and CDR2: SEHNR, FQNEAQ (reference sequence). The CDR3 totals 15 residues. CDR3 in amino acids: CASSLRGTGTNVLTF. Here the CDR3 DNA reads TGTGCCAGCAGCTTACGGGGGACTGGGACCAACGTCCTGACTTTC.

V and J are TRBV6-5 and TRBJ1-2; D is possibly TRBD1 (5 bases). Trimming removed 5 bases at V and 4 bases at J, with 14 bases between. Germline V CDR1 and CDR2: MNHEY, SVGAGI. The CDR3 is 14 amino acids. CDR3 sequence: CASSGGTDIYGYTF. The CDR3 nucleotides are TGTGCCAGCAGTGGGGGGACGGACATCTATGGCTACACCTTC.

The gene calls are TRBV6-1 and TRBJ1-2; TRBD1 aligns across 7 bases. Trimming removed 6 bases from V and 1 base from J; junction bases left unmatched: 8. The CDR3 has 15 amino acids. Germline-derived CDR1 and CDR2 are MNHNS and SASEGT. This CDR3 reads CASSAAGTVNYGYTF. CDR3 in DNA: TGTGCCAGCAGCGCCGCTGGGACAGTTAACTATGGCTACACCTTC.

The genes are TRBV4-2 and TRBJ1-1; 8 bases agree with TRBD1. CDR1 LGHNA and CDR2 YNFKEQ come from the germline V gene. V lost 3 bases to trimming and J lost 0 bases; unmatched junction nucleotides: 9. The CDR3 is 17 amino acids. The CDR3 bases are TGTGCCAGCAGCCACTCCGACAGGGGAAAAATGAACACTGAAGCTTTCTTT. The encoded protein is CASSHSDRGKMNTEAFF.

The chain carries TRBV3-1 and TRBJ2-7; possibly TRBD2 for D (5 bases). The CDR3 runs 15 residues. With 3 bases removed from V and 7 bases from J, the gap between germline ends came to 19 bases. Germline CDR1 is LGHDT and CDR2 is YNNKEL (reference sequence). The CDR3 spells CASSQDQRSHNEQYF. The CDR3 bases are TGTGCCAGCAGCCAGGATCAGCGGTCCCACAATGAGCAGTACTTC.

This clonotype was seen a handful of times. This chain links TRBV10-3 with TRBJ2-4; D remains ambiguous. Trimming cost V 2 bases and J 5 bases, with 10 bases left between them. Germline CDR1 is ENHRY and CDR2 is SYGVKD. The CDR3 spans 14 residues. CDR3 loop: CAISEPGRQNIQYF. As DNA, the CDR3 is TGTGCCATCAGTGAGCCGGGTCGGCAAAACATTCAGTACTTC.

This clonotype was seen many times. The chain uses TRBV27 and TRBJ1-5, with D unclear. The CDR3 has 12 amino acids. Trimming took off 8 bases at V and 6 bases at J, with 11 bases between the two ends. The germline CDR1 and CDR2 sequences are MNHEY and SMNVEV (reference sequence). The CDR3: CASGVAGQPQHF. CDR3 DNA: TGTGCCAGCGGGGTAGCGGGTCAGCCCCAGCATTTT.

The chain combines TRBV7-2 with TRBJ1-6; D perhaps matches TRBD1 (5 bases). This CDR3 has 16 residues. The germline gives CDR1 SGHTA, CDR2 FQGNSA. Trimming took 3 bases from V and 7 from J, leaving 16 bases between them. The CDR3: CASSFDWGGTNSPLHF. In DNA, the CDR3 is TGTGCCAGCAGCTTCGATTGGGGAGGGACCAATTCACCCCTCCACTTT.

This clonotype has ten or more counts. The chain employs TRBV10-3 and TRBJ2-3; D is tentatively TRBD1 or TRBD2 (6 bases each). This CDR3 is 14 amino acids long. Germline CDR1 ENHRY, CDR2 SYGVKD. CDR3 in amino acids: CVTRKGGGTDTQYF. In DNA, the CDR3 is TGTGTCACCAGGAAGGGGGGCGGCACAGATACGCAGTATTTT.

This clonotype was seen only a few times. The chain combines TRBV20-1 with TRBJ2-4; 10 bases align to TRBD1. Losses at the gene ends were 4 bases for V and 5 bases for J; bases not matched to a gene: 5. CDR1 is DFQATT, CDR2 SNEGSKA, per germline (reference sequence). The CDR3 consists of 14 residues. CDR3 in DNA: TGCAGTGCTAACGGACAGGGGGACCAAAACATTCAGTACTTC. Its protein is CSANGQGDQNIQYF.

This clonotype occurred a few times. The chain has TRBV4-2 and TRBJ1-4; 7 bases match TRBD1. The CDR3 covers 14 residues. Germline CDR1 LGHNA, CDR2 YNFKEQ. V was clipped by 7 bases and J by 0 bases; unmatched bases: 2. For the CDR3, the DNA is TGTGCCAGCAACAGGGGCGCAACTAATGAAAAACTGTTTTTT. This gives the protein CASNRGATNEKLFF.

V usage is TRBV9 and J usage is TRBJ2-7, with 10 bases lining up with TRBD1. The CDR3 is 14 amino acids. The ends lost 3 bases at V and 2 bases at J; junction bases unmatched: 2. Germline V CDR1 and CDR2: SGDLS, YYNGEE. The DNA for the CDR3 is TGTGCCAGCAGCGGACAGGGGGCTCCCTACGAGCAGTACTTC. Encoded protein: CASSGQGAPYEQYF.

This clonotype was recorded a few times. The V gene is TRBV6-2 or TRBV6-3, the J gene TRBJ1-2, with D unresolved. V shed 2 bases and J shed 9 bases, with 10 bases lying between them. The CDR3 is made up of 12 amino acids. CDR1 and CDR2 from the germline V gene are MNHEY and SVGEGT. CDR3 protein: CASSYDGFSYTF. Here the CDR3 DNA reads TGTGCCAGCAGTTACGACGGGTTTAGCTACACCTTC.

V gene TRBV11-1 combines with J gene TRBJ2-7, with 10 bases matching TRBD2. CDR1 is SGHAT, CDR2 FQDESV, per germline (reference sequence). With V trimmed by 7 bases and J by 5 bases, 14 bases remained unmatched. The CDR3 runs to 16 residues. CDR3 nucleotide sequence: TGTGCCAGCAACTCTCGAGCGGGAGGGCCGACAGACGAGCAGTACTTC. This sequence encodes CASNSRAGGPTDEQYF.

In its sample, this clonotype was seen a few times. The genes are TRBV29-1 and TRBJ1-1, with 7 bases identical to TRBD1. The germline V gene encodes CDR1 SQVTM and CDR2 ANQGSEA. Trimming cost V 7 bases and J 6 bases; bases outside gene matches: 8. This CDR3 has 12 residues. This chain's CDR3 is CSGRQGNSEAFF. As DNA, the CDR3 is TGCAGCGGGCGACAGGGTAATTCTGAAGCTTTCTTT.